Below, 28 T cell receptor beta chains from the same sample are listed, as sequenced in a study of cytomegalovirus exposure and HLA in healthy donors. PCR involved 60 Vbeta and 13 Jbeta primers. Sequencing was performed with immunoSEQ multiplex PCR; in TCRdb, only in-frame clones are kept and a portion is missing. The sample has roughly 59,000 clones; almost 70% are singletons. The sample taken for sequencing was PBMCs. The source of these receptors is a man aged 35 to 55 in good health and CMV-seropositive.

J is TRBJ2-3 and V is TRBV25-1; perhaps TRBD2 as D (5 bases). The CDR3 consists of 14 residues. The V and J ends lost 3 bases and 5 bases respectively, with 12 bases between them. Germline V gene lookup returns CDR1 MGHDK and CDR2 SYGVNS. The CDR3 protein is CASSERGWGDTQYF. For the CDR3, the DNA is TGTGCCAGCAGTGAGAGAGGGTGGGGAGATACGCAGTATTTT.

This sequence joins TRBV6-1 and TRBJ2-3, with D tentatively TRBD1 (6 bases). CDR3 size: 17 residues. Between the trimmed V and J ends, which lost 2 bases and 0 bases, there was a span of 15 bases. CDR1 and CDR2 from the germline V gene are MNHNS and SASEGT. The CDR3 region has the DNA TGTGCCAGCAGTGAAAGCTGGGGGCCAACTAGCACAGATACGCAGTATTTT. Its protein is CASSESWGPTSTDTQYF.

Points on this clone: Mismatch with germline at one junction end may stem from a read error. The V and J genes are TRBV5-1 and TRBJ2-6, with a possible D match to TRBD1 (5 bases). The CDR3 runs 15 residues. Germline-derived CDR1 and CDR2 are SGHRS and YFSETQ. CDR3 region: CASSHRNSGANILTF. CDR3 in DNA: TGCGCCAGCAGCCACAGGAATTCTGGGGCCAACATCCTGACTTTC.

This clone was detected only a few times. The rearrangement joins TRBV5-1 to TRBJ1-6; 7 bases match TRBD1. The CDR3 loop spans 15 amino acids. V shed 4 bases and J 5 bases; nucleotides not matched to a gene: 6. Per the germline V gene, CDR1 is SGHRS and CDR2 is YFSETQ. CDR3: CASSGLQGNNSPLHF. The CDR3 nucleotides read TGCGCCAGCAGCGGATTACAGGGGAATAATTCACCCCTCCACTTT.

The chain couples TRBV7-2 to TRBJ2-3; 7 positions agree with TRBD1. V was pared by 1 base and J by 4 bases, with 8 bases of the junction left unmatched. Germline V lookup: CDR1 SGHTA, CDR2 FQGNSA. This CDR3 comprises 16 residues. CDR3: CASSLEGAYPPDTQYF. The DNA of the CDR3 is TGTGCCAGCAGCTTAGAGGGGGCCTATCCCCCAGATACGCAGTATTTT.

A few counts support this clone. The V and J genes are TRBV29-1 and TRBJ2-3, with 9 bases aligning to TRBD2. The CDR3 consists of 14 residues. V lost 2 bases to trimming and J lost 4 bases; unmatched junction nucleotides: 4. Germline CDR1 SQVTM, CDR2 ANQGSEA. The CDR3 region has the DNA TGCAGCGTTGAAAAGACTAGCGGACCAGATACGCAGTATTTT. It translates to CSVEKTSGPDTQYF.

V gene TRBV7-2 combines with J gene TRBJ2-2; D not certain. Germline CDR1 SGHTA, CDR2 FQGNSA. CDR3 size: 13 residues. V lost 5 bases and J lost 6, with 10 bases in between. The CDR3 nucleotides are TGTGCCAGCAGCCCGGTAATTCCCGGGGAGCTGTTTTTT. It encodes CASSPVIPGELFF. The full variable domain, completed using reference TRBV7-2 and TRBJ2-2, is GAGVSQSPSNKVTEKGKDVELRCDPISGHTALYWYRQSLGQGLEFLIYFQGNSAPDKSGLPSDRFSAERTGGSVSTLTIQRTQQEDSAVYLCASSPVIPGELFFGEGSRLTVL.

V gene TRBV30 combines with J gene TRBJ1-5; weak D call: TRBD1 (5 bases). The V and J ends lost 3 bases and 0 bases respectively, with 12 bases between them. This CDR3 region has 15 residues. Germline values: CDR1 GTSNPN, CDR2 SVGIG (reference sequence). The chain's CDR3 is CAWSAGHFSNQPQHF. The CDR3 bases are TGTGCCTGGAGCGCCGGACATTTTAGCAATCAGCCCCAGCATTTT.

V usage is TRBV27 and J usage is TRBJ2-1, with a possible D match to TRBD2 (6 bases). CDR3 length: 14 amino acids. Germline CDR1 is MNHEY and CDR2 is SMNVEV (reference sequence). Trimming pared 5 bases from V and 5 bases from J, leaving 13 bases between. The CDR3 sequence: CASSIGTGDNEQFF. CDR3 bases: TGTGCCAGCAGTATAGGGACTGGCGACAATGAGCAGTTCTTC.

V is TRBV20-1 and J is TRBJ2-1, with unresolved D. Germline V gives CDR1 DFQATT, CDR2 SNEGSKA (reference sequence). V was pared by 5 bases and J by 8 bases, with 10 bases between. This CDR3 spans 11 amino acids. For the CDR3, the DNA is TGCAGTGCTCCTCAGGTTGATGAGCAGTTCTTC. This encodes CSAPQVDEQFF.

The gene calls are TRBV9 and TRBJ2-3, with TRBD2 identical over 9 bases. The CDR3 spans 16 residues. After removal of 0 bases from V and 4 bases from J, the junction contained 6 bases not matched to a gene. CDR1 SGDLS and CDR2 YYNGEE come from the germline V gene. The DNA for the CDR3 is TGTGCCAGCAGCGTAGCTGGCGGGGGGGCCCCAGATACGCAGTATTTT. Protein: CASSVAGGGAPDTQYF.

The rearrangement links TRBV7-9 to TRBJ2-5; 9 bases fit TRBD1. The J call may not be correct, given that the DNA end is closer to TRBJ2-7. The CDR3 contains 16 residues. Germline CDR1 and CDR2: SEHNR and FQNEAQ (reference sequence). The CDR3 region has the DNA TGTGCCAGCAGTGGCCGAGGGGACAGGGCTATCCACGAGCAGTACTTC. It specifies CASSGRGDRAIHEQYF.

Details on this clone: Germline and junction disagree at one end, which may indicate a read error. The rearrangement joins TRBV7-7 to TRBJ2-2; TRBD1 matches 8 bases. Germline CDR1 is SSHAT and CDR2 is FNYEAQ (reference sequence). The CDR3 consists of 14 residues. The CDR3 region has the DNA TGTGCTAGCAGCGAACAACAGGGGGCCGGGGAGCTGTTTTTT. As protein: CASSEQQGAGELFF.

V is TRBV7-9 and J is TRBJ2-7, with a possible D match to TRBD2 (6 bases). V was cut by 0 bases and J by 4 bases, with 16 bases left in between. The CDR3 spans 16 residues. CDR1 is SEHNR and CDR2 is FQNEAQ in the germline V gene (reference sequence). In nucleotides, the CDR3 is TGTGCCAGCAGCTTAGCCAAGGCGGCGGGGTGGTACGAGCAGTACTTC. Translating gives CASSLAKAAGWYEQYF.

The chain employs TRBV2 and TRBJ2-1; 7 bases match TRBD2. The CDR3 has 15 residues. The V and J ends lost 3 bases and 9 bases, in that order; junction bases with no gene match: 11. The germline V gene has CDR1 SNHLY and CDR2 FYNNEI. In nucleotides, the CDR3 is TGTGCCAGCAGTGAGGAGCGGGGCCTCTTGAGTGAGCAGTTCTTC. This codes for CASSEERGLLSEQFF.

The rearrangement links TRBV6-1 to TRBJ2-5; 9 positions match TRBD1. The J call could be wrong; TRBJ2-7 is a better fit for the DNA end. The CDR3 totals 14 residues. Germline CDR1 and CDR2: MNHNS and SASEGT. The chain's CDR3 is CASSDRGQGYEQYF. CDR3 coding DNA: TGTGCCAGCAGTGATCGGGGACAGGGCTACGAGCAGTACTTC.

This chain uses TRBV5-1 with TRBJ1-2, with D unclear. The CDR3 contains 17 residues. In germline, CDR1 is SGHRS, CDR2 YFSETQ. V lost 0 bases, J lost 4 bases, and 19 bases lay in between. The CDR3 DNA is TGCGCCAGCAGCTTGGGATCCTTTCCTCCAGGCCCCTATGGCTACACCTTC. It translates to CASSLGSFPPGPYGYTF.

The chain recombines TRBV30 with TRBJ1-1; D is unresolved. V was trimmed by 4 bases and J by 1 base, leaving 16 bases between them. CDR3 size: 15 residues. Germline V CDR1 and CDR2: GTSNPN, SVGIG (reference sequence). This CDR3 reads CAWTEASVRNTEAFF. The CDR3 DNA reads TGTGCCTGGACCGAGGCGTCAGTAAGGAACACTGAAGCTTTCTTT.

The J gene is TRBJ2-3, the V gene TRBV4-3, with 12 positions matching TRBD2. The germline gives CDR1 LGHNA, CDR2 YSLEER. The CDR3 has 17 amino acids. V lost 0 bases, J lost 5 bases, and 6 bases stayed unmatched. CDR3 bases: TGCGCCAGCAGCCAAGAGTCTAGCGGGAGGGCCGGAGATACGCAGTATTTT. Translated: CASSQESSGRAGDTQYF.

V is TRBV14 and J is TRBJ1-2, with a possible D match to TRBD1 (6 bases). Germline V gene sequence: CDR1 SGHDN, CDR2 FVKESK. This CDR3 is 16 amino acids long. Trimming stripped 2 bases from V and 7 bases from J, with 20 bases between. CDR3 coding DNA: TGTGCCAGCAGCCAAAATTCAGGGATGGGGGCGGCTGGCTACACCTTC. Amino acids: CASSQNSGMGAAGYTF. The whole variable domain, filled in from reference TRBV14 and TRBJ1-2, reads EAGVTQFPSHSVIEKGQTVTLRCDPISGHDNLYWYRRVMGKEIKFLLHFVKESKQDESGMPNNRFLAERTGGTYSTLKVQPAELEDSGVYFCASSQNSGMGAAGYTFGSGTRLTVV.

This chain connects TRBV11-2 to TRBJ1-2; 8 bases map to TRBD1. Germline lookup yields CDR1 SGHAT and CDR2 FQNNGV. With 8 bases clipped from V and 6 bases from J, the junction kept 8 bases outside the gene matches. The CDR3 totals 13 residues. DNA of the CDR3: TGTGCCAGCGCCCCGGGACAGGTGAATGGCTACACCTTC. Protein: CASAPGQVNGYTF.

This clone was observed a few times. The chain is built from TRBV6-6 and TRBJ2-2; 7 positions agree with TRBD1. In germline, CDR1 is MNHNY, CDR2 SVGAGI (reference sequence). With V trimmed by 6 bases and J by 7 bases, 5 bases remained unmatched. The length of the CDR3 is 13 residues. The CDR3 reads CASRRQGDGELFF. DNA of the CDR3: TGTGCCAGCAGGAGACAGGGTGACGGGGAGCTGTTTTTT.

CDR3: CATSSPLAGAYEQFF. In DNA, the CDR3 is TGTGCCACCAGCAGTCCTCTAGCGGGGGCCTATGAGCAGTTCTTC. The V gene is TRBV15, the J gene TRBJ2-1, with 10 bases lining up with TRBD2. Germline V CDR1 and CDR2: LNHNV, YYDKDF (reference sequence). The CDR3 contains 15 residues. V trimming: 3 bases; J trimming: 8 bases; junction bases outside the gene matches: 7.

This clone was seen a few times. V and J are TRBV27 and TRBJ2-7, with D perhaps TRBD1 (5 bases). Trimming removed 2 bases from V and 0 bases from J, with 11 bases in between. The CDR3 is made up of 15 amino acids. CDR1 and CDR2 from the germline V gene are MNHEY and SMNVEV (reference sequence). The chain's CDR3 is CASSLRGQSSYEQYF. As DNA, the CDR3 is TGTGCCAGCAGTTTAAGGGGCCAGAGCTCCTACGAGCAGTACTTC.

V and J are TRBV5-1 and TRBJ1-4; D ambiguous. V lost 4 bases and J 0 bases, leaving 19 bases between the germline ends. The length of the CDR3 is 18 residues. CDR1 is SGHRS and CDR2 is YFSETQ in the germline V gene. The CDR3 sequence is CASSQRTAGSATNEKLFF. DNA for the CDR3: TGCGCCAGCAGCCAGCGTACCGCGGGCTCCGCAACTAATGAAAAACTGTTTTTT.

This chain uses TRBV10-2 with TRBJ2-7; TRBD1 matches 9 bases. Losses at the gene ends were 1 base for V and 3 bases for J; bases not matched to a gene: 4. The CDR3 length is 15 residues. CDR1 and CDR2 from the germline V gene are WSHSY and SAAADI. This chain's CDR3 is CASSEFGQGNYEQYF. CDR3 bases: TGCGCCAGCAGTGAGTTTGGACAGGGGAACTACGAGCAGTACTTC.

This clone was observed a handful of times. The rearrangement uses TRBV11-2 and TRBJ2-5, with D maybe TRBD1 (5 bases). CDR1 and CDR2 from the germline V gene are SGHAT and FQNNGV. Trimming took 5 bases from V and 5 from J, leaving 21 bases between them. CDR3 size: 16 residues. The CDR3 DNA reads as TGTGCCAGCAGCCCTTCAGGGTCAGCTTGGTCCGAGACCCAGTACTTC. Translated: CASSPSGSAWSETQYF.

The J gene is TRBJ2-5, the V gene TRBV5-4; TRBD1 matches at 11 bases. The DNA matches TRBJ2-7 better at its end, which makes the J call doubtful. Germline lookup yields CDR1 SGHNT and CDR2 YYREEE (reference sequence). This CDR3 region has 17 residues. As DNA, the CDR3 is TGTGCCAGCAGCGGGGGGACAGGGGGAAGGGTGACCTACGAGCAGTACTTC. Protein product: CASSGGTGGRVTYEQYF.